Below, one T cell receptor (beta chain) is given with its context. TCRdb itself ran the RT-PCR reads through MiXCR, one entry per CDR3 protein. The table lists about 540,000 distinct CDR3 sequences, roughly 25% of them singletons, with 2.8% in the top ten. The data were taken from a study of response to subunit inactivated influenza vaccine. This CDR3 contains 13 residues. V was cut by 6 bases and J by 5 bases, with 13 bases left in between. Germline V gene data show CDR1 as SQVTM and CDR2 as ANQGSEA. The same specimen was also included in a second study, on T cells expressing NK-cell markers. From that paper: Synthesis of TCR beta cDNA relied on 5'RACE template switching carrying UMIs.

The sample was CD4+ T cells sorted from PBMCs, taken 11 to 12 days after vaccination. This chain joins TRBV29-1 and TRBJ2-2; a weak D match, TRBD2 (5 bases). The source is a man in his forties or fifties who received an inactivated influenza vaccine. The DNA of the CDR3 is TGCAGCGTCGGAGCGCTAGCAACCGGGGAGCTGTTTTTT. Amino acid sequence: CSVGALATGELFF.